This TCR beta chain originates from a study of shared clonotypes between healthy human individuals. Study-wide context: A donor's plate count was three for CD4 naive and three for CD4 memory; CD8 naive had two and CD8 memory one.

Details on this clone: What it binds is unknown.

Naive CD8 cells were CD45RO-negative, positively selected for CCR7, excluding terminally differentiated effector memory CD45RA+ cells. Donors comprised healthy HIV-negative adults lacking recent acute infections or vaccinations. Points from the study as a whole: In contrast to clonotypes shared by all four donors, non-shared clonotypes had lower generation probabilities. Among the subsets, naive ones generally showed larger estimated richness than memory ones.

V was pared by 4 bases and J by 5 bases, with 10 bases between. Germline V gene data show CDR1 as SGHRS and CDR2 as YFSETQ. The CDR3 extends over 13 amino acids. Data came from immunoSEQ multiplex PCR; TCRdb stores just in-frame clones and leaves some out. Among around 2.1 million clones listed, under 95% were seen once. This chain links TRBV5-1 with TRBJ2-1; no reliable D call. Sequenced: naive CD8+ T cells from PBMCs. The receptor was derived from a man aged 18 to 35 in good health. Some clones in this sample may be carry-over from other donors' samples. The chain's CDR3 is CASSARLDNEQFF. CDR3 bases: TGCGCCAGCAGCGCCCGACTCGACAATGAGCAGTTCTTC. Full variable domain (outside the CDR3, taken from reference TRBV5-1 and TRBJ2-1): KAGVTQTPRYLIKTRGQQVTLSCSPISGHRSVSWYQQTPGQGLQFLFEYFSETQRNKGNFPGRFSGRQFSNSRSEMNVSTLELGDSALYLCASSARLDNEQFFGPGTRLTVL.